Presented here are 30 T cell receptor beta chains from one specimen sequenced in a study of cytomegalovirus exposure and HLA in healthy donors. Primers included in the PCR were 60 Vbeta and 13 Jbeta primers. Here immunoSEQ multiplex PCR was the method, and the copy in TCRdb shows in-frame clones only, minus some. The data show approximately 93,000 clones, with about four fifths seen just once and approximately 3.3% held by the top ten. Input material: PBMCs. Receptor source: a woman between 40 and 55 years old in good health and CMV-seronegative.

The J gene is TRBJ2-4, the V gene TRBV28, with a weak D call TRBD1 (6 bases). Germline loops: CDR1 MDHEN, CDR2 SYDVKM. V was pared by 5 bases and J by 4 bases, with 15 bases between. CDR3 length: 15 amino acids. The CDR3 region has the DNA TGTGCCAGCAGTACTCCGCGACAGGTTAAAAACATTCAGTACTTC. Translation gives CASSTPRQVKNIQYF.

The rearrangement uses TRBV6-1 and TRBJ1-4; D call uncertain. V lost 1 base and J lost 7, with 16 bases in between. Germline loops: CDR1 MNHNS, CDR2 SASEGT. CDR3 size: 16 residues. The CDR3 loop reads CASSEDRVYPREKLFF. The CDR3 bases are TGTGCCAGCAGTGAAGACAGAGTTTATCCTCGTGAAAAACTGTTTTTT.

V and J are TRBV27 and TRBJ2-7; 7 bases are a match to TRBD2. The J segment lost 4 bases and the V segment lost 0 bases, leaving 9 bases of the junction unmatched. From germline, CDR1 is MNHEY and CDR2 SMNVEV (reference sequence). This CDR3 is built from 16 residues. In nucleotides, the CDR3 is TGTGCCAGCAGTTTATCAGGACTAGGCGTTTTATACGAGCAGTACTTC. Protein sequence: CASSLSGLGVLYEQYF.

The J gene is TRBJ1-5, the V gene TRBV9; D gene uncertain. Trimming removed 4 bases at V and 3 bases at J, with 11 bases between. CDR1 is SGDLS and CDR2 is YYNGEE in the germline V gene. The CDR3 sequence is 14 residues long. CDR3 sequence: CASSTDTLNQPQHF. The CDR3 bases are TGTGCCAGCAGCACCGACACACTCAATCAGCCCCAGCATTTT. Together with reference TRBV9 and TRBJ1-5, the CDR3 gives the full variable domain: DSGVTQTPKHLITATGQRVTLRCSPRSGDLSVYWYQQSLDQGLQFLIQYYNGEERAKGNILERFSAQQFPDLHSELNLSSLELGDSALYFCASSTDTLNQPQHFGDGTRLSIL.

The gene calls are TRBV7-2 and TRBJ2-2; D is undetermined. V lost 3 bases, J lost 1 base, and 12 bases lay in between. This CDR3 spans 16 amino acids. Germline V lookup: CDR1 SGHTA, CDR2 FQGNSA. DNA of the CDR3: TGTGCCAGCAGCTTCTCATCTAACAGGAACACCGGGGAGCTGTTTTTT. Translated, it gives CASSFSSNRNTGELFF.

The chain joins TRBV9 to TRBJ1-4; D unclear. This CDR3 region has 14 residues. Trimming removed 0 bases at V and 6 bases at J, with 9 bases between. CDR1 SGDLS and CDR2 YYNGEE come from the germline V gene. The CDR3 region is CASSVDSGDEKLFF. The CDR3 DNA sequence: TGTGCCAGCAGCGTAGATTCAGGCGATGAAAAACTGTTTTTT.

The gene calls are TRBV10-2 and TRBJ2-6; no definite D call. CDR1 and CDR2 (germline): WSHSY, SAAADI. The CDR3 consists of 14 residues. V was shortened by 7 bases and J by 0 bases, with 7 bases between the two germline ends. Here the CDR3 DNA reads TGCGCCAGCAAGAGTTTCTCTGGGGCCAACGTCCTGACTTTC. It specifies CASKSFSGANVLTF.

The chain carries TRBV7-2 and TRBJ1-2, with 11 bases that match TRBD1. V was pared by 6 bases and J by 8 bases, with 17 bases of the junction left unmatched. Per germline, CDR1 SGHTA and CDR2 FQGNSA. The CDR3 loop spans 17 amino acids. This CDR3 is CASSHQPPGQGASGYTF. The CDR3 DNA follows: TGTGCCAGCAGTCATCAACCCCCCGGACAGGGGGCGAGCGGCTACACCTTC.

The V gene is TRBV10-3, the J gene TRBJ2-2, with TRBD2 as a possible D gene (5 bases). The CDR3 is 13 amino acids. With 3 bases removed from V and 6 bases from J, the gap between germline ends came to 8 bases. The germline CDR1 and CDR2 sequences are ENHRY and SYGVKD. CDR3 sequence: CAISDSEAGELFF. DNA of the CDR3: TGTGCCATCAGTGATAGCGAGGCCGGGGAGCTGTTTTTT.

The chain carries TRBV14 and TRBJ1-2; tentatively, D is TRBD1 (5 bases). The CDR3 length is 14 residues. Germline assignment: CDR1 SGHDN and CDR2 FVKESK. The V end was cut by 3 bases, the J end by 4 bases, with 12 bases between. The CDR3, as DNA: TGTGCCAGCAGCCATTCGACAGCCTTCTATGGCTACACCTTC. It encodes CASSHSTAFYGYTF.

The chain is built from TRBV7-2 and TRBJ2-2, with D maybe TRBD1 (5 bases). This CDR3 is built from 18 residues. The V gene lost 8 bases and the J gene lost 0 bases, with 22 bases spanning the gap. Per germline, CDR1 SGHTA and CDR2 FQGNSA. The CDR3 loop reads CASQLSHDVTANTGELFF. The CDR3 region has the DNA TGTGCCAGCCAACTCAGCCACGATGTGACAGCGAACACCGGGGAGCTGTTTTTT.

V and J are TRBV29-1 and TRBJ1-2; 8 bases agree with TRBD1. Germline loops: CDR1 SQVTM, CDR2 ANQGSEA. There are 16 residues in the CDR3. V lost 0 bases, J lost 7 bases, and 13 bases stayed unmatched. CDR3 DNA sequence: TGCAGCGTTGAAGATGTTAGGTTACAGGGGGTGCGTGGCTACACCTTC. It translates to CSVEDVRLQGVRGYTF.

On this clone: The sample carries other DNA sequences with the same CDR3. This rearrangement joins TRBV27 to TRBJ1-3; D is undetermined. The ends were cut back, 0 bases at V and 3 bases at J, with 9 bases in the middle. This CDR3 has 15 residues. Germline V gene sequence: CDR1 MNHEY, CDR2 SMNVEV (reference sequence). The CDR3 region has the DNA TGTGCCAGCAGTTTATCAATCGGTGGTGGAAACACCATATATTTT. Translation gives CASSLSIGGGNTIYF.

The chain has TRBV7-3 and TRBJ1-2, with D maybe TRBD1 (5 bases). V dropped 5 bases and J dropped 1 base, with 14 bases sitting between them. This CDR3 spans 15 amino acids. From germline, CDR1 is SGHTA and CDR2 FQGTGA. CDR3 sequence: CASSQDSLFNYGYTF. The CDR3 DNA reads as TGTGCCAGCAGCCAAGACAGCCTCTTTAACTATGGCTACACCTTC.

This chain connects TRBV29-1 to TRBJ2-1, with TRBD1 identical over 10 bases. CDR1 SQVTM and CDR2 ANQGSEA come from the germline V gene. This CDR3 has 14 amino acids. The V gene end was trimmed by 6 bases and the J gene end by 5 bases; junction bases not matched to a gene: 7. The CDR3 DNA follows: TGCAGCGTCTTAGACAGGGGGCTAAACAATGAGCAGTTCTTC. It is translated as CSVLDRGLNNEQFF.

This chain connects TRBV7-6 to TRBJ2-7; D is undetermined. The V gene's germline CDR1 is SGHVS and CDR2 FNYEAQ. The ends were cut back, 1 base at V and 2 bases at J, with 12 bases in the middle. The CDR3 has 15 residues. This CDR3 is CASSLGTHRTYEQYF. CDR3 DNA sequence: TGTGCCAGCAGCTTAGGCACGCATAGAACCTACGAGCAGTACTTC. Drawing the rest from reference TRBV7-6 and TRBJ2-7, the complete variable domain is GAGVSQSPRYKVTKRGQDVALRCDPISGHVSLYWYRQALGQGPEFLTYFNYEAQQDKSGLPNDRFSAERPEGSISTLTIQRTEQRDSAMYRCASSLGTHRTYEQYFGPGTRLTVT.

This chain uses TRBV15 with TRBJ2-7; 11 positions match TRBD1. Germline CDR1 LNHNV, CDR2 YYDKDF (reference sequence). Trimming cost V 1 base and J 6 bases; bases outside gene matches: 5. The CDR3 consists of 15 residues. In nucleotides, the CDR3 is TGTGCCACCAGCAGAGGCCACGGGACAGGGGGCGAGCAGTACTTC. Translating gives CATSRGHGTGGEQYF.

This sequence joins TRBV29-1 and TRBJ2-1; maybe TRBD2 (6 bases). With 4 bases removed from V and 4 bases from J, the gap between germline ends came to 14 bases. The CDR3 consists of 14 residues. Germline V lookup: CDR1 SQVTM, CDR2 ANQGSEA. This CDR3 is CSVVGTDGYNEQFF. DNA of the CDR3: TGCAGCGTTGTCGGGACTGACGGATACAATGAGCAGTTCTTC.

The sample holds a few counts of this clone. This sequence joins TRBV5-1 and TRBJ1-1; 7 nucleotides line up with TRBD1. This CDR3 has 13 residues. Germline trimming cut 4 bases from V and 12 bases from J; bases unmatched to any gene: 12. Germline V CDR1 and CDR2: SGHRS, YFSETQ. The CDR3 DNA reads as TGCGCCAGCAGCGCTCGACAGGGAGGTTCGTCTTTCTTT. Protein: CASSARQGGSSFF.

The chain carries TRBV2 and TRBJ2-7; TRBD2 matches 7 bases. V lost 6 bases and J lost 3; bases outside the gene matches: 14. From germline, CDR1 is SNHLY and CDR2 FYNNEI. This CDR3 has 16 amino acids. CDR3 residues: CASSGTTRPTLYEQYF. CDR3 coding DNA: TGTGCCAGCAGCGGGACTACTCGCCCAACGCTCTACGAGCAGTACTTC.

Only one count was recorded for this clone. The genes are TRBV7-2 and TRBJ2-2; 8 nucleotides align to TRBD2. V dropped 5 bases and J dropped 4; count of bases not matched to a gene: 6. The CDR3 sequence is 15 residues long. Per germline, CDR1 SGHTA and CDR2 FQGNSA. The CDR3: CASSQTSASTGELFF. The CDR3 DNA is TGTGCCAGCAGCCAGACTAGCGCGAGCACCGGGGAGCTGTTTTTT.

This clone is termed medium-sized. This chain connects TRBV15 to TRBJ2-7, with 14 bases matching TRBD2. Germline loops: CDR1 LNHNV, CDR2 YYDKDF (reference sequence). The CDR3 has 17 residues. V shed 0 bases and J 5 bases; nucleotides not matched to a gene: 6. This CDR3 is CATSRDDGGLAGDEQYF. CDR3 nucleotides: TGTGCCACCAGCAGAGATGATGGGGGACTAGCGGGAGACGAGCAGTACTTC.

This chain links TRBV28 with TRBJ2-7, with D perhaps TRBD2 (6 bases). V shed 7 bases and J shed 3 bases, with 19 bases lying between them. Per the germline V gene, CDR1 is MDHEN and CDR2 is SYDVKM. The CDR3 covers 15 residues. The CDR3 DNA sequence: TGTGCCAGCAAGTTGGAAGGGGACTTTATCTACGAGCAGTACTTC. Amino acid sequence: CASKLEGDFIYEQYF. Together with reference TRBV28 and TRBJ2-7, the CDR3 gives the full variable domain: DVKVTQSSRYLVKRTGEKVFLECVQDMDHENMFWYRQDPGLGLRLIYFSYDVKMKEKGDIPEGYSVSREKKERFSLILESASTNQTSMYLCASKLEGDFIYEQYFGPGTRLTVT.

This chain uses TRBV9 with TRBJ2-2; the match to TRBD1 covers 11 bases. Trimming took 4 bases from V and 4 from J; bases not matched to a gene: 6. CDR1 SGDLS and CDR2 YYNGEE come from the germline V gene. The CDR3 is 16 residues long. In nucleotides, the CDR3 is TGTGCCAGCAGCACTTGGACAGGGGGCGGCACCGGGGAGCTGTTTTTT. Its translation is CASSTWTGGGTGELFF.

This chain joins TRBV12-5 and TRBJ2-3; D perhaps matches TRBD2 (6 bases). Trimming removed 2 bases at V and 8 bases at J, with 14 bases between. This CDR3 region has 14 residues. Germline V gene data show CDR1 as LGHNT and CDR2 as FRNRAP. The CDR3 DNA is TGTGCTAGTGGTTTGACGGGAGCAAGGGGTACGCAGTATTTT. The encoded protein is CASGLTGARGTQYF.

The CDR3 sequence is CASSLATPSPTEAFF. CDR3 coding DNA: TGCGCCAGCAGCTTGGCGACTCCATCGCCCACTGAAGCTTTCTTT. This chain joins TRBV5-1 and TRBJ1-1; no definite D call. This CDR3 has 15 residues. Germline loops: CDR1 SGHRS, CDR2 YFSETQ. V shed 0 bases and J shed 4 bases, with 13 bases lying between them.

The rearrangement uses TRBV6-6 and TRBJ1-4; no clear D. Deletions cut 7 bases from V and 4 bases from J, with 10 bases between. This CDR3 spans 13 amino acids. Germline loops: CDR1 MNHNY, CDR2 SVGAGI (reference sequence). The CDR3 region has the DNA TGTGCCAGCACGCGGGCAGTTAATGAAAAACTGTTTTTT. This gives the protein CASTRAVNEKLFF.

Only a few counts were recorded for this clone. This chain uses TRBV2 with TRBJ2-1, with 16 bases identical to TRBD2. The CDR3 covers 15 residues. From germline, CDR1 is SNHLY and CDR2 FYNNEI. The V and J ends lost 8 bases and 9 bases, in that order; junction bases with no gene match: 7. In DNA, the CDR3 is TGTGCCAGCGGGGCTGGGACTAGCGGGAGGGGTGAGCAGTTCTTC. This gives the protein CASGAGTSGRGEQFF.

By proportion, this clone is medium-sized. The chain combines TRBV13 with TRBJ2-5; 9 bases are a match to TRBD2. Germline trimming cut 3 bases from V and 5 bases from J; bases unmatched to any gene: 7. The CDR3 totals 15 residues. Per germline, CDR1 PRHDT and CDR2 FYEKMQ (reference sequence). The CDR3 sequence is CASSFQREVRETQYF. In DNA, the CDR3 is TGTGCCAGCAGCTTCCAGCGGGAGGTTAGGGAGACCCAGTACTTC.

The CDR3 loop reads CASTPQGSGNTIYF. CDR3 in DNA: TGTGCCAGCACTCCACAGGGGTCTGGAAACACCATATATTTT. The chain recombines TRBV19 with TRBJ1-3; 7 bases line up with TRBD1. The ends lost 9 bases at V and 1 base at J; junction bases unmatched: 6. CDR1 is LNHDA, CDR2 SQIVND, per germline (reference sequence). The CDR3 extends over 14 amino acids.